The text below deals with one TCR beta chain. Its antigen is not known. The CDR3 is 11 residues long. The V end lost 8 bases, the J end lost 4 bases, and 8 bases lay between the germline ends. Germline loops: CDR1 MNHNY, CDR2 SVGAGI (reference sequence). The data are from a study of T cell responses to AZD1222 COVID-19 vaccine. Study-wide results and caveats: Samples come after the peak T cell response, not at day 14. At 160-218 and 743-854, vaccine-associated CD4 TCRs were dominant, and they spanned spike. Females outnumbered males among donors, who were mostly white British; clonal diversity was possibly underestimated. With two AZD1222 doses given, Spike-specific TCR breadth and depth both rose.

Sequenced by immunoSEQ multiplex PCR; TCRdb stores in-frame clones only, minus some. The table shows 95,000 to 150,000 clones, with roughly 92% occurring only once. This TCR was sampled from an adult in good health. The chain uses TRBV6-6 and TRBJ1-2; D is possibly TRBD1 (6 bases). The sequencing used peripheral blood, collected on day 0 of AZD1222 vaccination. The CDR3 here is CASQGFYGYTF. The CDR3, as DNA: TGTGCCAGCCAGGGGTTCTATGGCTACACCTTC.